This T cell receptor beta chain stems from a study of T cells in women clearing cervical HPV infection. Background on the study: Controls were women whose single incident HPV16 infection cleared within 12 months without precancer or cancer. Whole-study results and caveats: CIN3+ cases had significantly higher TCR richness than controls; evenness did not differ.

Using immunoSEQ multiplex PCR, the repertoire was profiled, and TCRdb retains in-frame clones only, with some absent. Found here are about 36,000 clones; the top ten clones hold about 1.5%. Details on this clone: The antigen is not known.

The sequence came from a woman between 18 and 70 years old with a cervical HPV16 infection that either progressed to CIN3+ or cleared (not recorded which). The sequencing sample was made of blood buffy coat.

CDR3 in amino acids: CASSYGSNGYTF. CDR3 bases read: TGTGCCAGCAGTTACGGCAGTAATGGC. This chain connects TRBV6-2 or TRBV6-3 to TRBJ1-2; D is undetermined. The read terminates 3 residues before the CDR3 end, so the remaining end is supplied by the germline J gene. In germline, CDR1 is MNHEY, CDR2 SVGEGT. The CDR3 runs to 12 residues. Between the trimmed V and J ends, which lost 2 bases and 6 bases, there was a span of 7 bases.